Shown below are 5 T cell receptor beta chains from a single sample sequenced in a study of blood T cell repertoires in COVID-19. Assay: immunoSEQ multiplex PCR; the TCRdb copy retains only in-frame clones and omits some. The sample lists approximately 280,000 clones; approximately 90% were seen once. Input material: peripheral blood. The receptors were sampled from a man aged 35 to 55 with acute or convalescent COVID-19.

The DNA for the CDR3 is TGTGCCAGTAGTGTCCGGGACAAGTTTAGTTATGGCTACACCTTC. Translated, it gives CASSVRDKFSYGYTF. The gene calls are TRBV19 and TRBJ1-2; a weak D match, TRBD1 (6 bases). The ends were cut back, 5 bases at V and 5 bases at J, with 18 bases in the middle. Looked up from germline, CDR1 is LNHDA and CDR2 is SQIVND (reference sequence). This CDR3 has 15 residues.

V usage is TRBV3-1 (or the pseudogene TRBV3-2) and J usage is TRBJ1-2; D call uncertain. V gave up 4 bases and J gave up 2 bases, with 17 bases separating them. CDR3 size: 16 residues. CDR1 is LGHDT and CDR2 is YNNKEL in the germline V gene (reference sequence). In DNA, the CDR3 is TGTGCCAGCAGCCCCCTCGGTTGGACGGGGAACTATGGCTACACCTTC. Its translation: CASSPLGWTGNYGYTF.

Here the CDR3 DNA reads TGCAGTGCTAGTAACAACGGGAAAAACATTCAGTACTTC. This codes for CSASNNGKNIQYF. The chain employs TRBV20-1 and TRBJ2-4; D remains ambiguous. In germline, CDR1 is DFQATT, CDR2 SNEGSKA (reference sequence). This CDR3 comprises 13 residues. The V gene lost 3 bases and the J gene lost 4 bases, with 10 bases spanning the gap.

CDR3 nucleotide sequence: TGTGCCACCAGTGATCACACGACAGGGTTTAGTAAAGAGACCCAGTACTTC. It codes for CATSDHTTGFSKETQYF. The chain couples TRBV24-1 to TRBJ2-5, with 7 nucleotides matching TRBD1. J was trimmed by 3 bases and V by 3 bases; bases with no gene match: 12. This CDR3 has 17 residues. Germline V gene lookup returns CDR1 KGHDR and CDR2 SFDVKD.

The genes are TRBV15 and TRBJ2-1; weak D call: TRBD2 (7 bases). Germline lookup yields CDR1 LNHNV and CDR2 YYDKDF (reference sequence). V lost 0 bases to trimming and J lost 10 bases, with 16 bases between them. This CDR3 has 15 amino acids. CDR3 amino acids: CATSREVGGPKEQFF. The CDR3 nucleotides are TGTGCCACCAGCAGAGAGGTGGGGGGGCCGAAGGAGCAGTTCTTC. The whole variable domain, remainder taken from reference TRBV15 and TRBJ2-1, is DAMVIQNPRYQVTQFGKPVTLSCSQTLNHNVMYWYQQKSSQAPKLLFHYYDKDFNNEADTPDNFQSRRPNTSFCFLDIRSPGLGDTAMYLCATSREVGGPKEQFFGPGTRLTVL.